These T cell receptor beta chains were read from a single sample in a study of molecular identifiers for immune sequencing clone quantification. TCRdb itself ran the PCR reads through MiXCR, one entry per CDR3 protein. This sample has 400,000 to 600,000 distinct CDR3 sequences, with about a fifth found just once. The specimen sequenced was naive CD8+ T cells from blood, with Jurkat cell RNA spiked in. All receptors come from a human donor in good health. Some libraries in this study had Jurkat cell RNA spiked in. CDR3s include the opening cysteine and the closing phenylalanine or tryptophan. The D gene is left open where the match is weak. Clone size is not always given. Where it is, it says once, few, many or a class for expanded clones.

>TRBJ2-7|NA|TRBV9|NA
TGTGCCAGCAGCGTAGGGCAGGGGGGTCCCTACGAGCAGTACTTC
CASSVGQGGPYEQYF
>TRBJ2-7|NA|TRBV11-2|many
TGTGCCAGCAGCTTAGTTGTTCGACCGAAGGGTTACGAGCAGTACTTC
CASSLVVRPKGYEQYF
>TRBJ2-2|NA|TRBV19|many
TGTGCCAGTAGTTGGTACTCCAGTAACACCGGGGAGCTGTTTTTT
CASSWYSSNTGELFF
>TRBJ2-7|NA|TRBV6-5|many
TGTGCCAGCAGTCTGGACATAGCCTACGAGCAGTACTTC
CASSLDIAYEQYF
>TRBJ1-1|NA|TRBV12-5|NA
TGTGTTAGTGGTTTGGGGGTCACTGAAGCTTTCTTT
CVSGLGVTEAFF
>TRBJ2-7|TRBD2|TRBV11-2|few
TGTGCCAGCAGATGGGCGAGCGGGGACCTCTACGAGCAGTACTTC
CASRWASGDLYEQYF
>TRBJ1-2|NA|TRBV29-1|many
TGCAGCGTTGAAGGGCGTGGGCCCGACTATGGCTACACCTTC
CSVEGRGPDYGYTF
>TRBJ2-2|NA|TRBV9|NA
TGTGCCAGCAGCGTTAGGGGGGGAAACACCGGGGAGCTGTTTTTT
CASSVRGGNTGELFF
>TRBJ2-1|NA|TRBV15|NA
TGTGCCACCAGCGGGGGATTAACAGGGTCTTCCTACAATGAGCAGTTCTTC
CATSGGLTGSSYNEQFF
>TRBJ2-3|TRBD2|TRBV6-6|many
TGTGCCAGCAGTTACCCCCAACTAGCGGGGGTCACTAGCACAGATACGCAGTATTTT
CASSYPQLAGVTSTDTQYF
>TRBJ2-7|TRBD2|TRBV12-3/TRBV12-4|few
TGTGCCAGCAGTTTTCTAGCGGGAGGGCCTGAGCAGTACTTC
CASSFLAGGPEQYF
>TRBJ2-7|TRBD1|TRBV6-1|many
TGTGCCAGCAGAGACCGGACAGGGGGCTACGAGCAGTACTTC
CASRDRTGGYEQYF
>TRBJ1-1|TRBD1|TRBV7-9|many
TGTGCCAGCAGCCACGGGACAGGGGAGGTCGGTGAAGCTTTCTTT
CASSHGTGEVGEAFF
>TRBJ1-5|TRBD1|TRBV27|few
TGTGCCAGCAGTCCCACAGGGGGCAGGCAGCCCCAGCATTTT
CASSPTGGRQPQHF
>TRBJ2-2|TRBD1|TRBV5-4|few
TGTGCCAGCAGCACGGGACAGGAGCTGGGCGGGGAGCTGTTTTTT
CASSTGQELGGELFF
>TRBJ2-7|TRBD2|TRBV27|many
TGTGCCAGCAGTTTAAGAGCGGGAGGATACGAGCAGTACTTC
CASSLRAGGYEQYF
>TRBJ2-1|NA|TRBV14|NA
TGTGCCAGCAGCCAATGGCTAGGATCCTACAATGAGCAGTTCTTC
CASSQWLGSYNEQFF
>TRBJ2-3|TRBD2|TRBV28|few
TGTGCCAGCAGTTTTGTAGCGGGAGACACAGATACGCAGTATTTT
CASSFVAGDTDTQYF
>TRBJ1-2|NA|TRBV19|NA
TGTGCCAGTAGTGTAATCCCGACTAGCCCTGACTACACCTTC
CASSVIPTSPDYTF
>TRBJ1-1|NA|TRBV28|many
TGTGCCAGCAGATTTAGGTACAGGGAGTCATTTATCACGGAAGCTTTCTTT
CASRFRYRESFITEAFF
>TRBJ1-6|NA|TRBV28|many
TGTGCCAGCAGTTTGAGTCCAATTAATAATTCACCCCTCCACTTT
CASSLSPINNSPLHF
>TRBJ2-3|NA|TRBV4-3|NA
TGCGCCAGCCGCCAATTCGGGCCTCTTTCGTCTAGCACAGATACGCAGTATTTT
CASRQFGPLSSSTDTQYF
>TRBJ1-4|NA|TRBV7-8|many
TGTGCCAGCAGCTTAAATGTCCGGCTGACTAATGAAAAACTGTTTTTT
CASSLNVRLTNEKLFF
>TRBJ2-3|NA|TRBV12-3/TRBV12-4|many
TGTGCCAGCAGTTTAGTCGTAGGGGGAACAGATACGCAGTATTTT
CASSLVVGGTDTQYF
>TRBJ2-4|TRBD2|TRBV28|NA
TGTGCCAGCAGCCCATGGGCTAGCGGGAATCGAGACATTCAGTACTTC
CASSPWASGNRDIQYF
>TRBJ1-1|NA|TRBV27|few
TGTGCCAGCAGTTTATGGTGGAACACTGAAGCTTTCTTT
CASSLWWNTEAFF
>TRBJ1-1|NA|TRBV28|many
TGTGCCAGCAGTTTATCTTTTCAGGGGATGAACACTGAAGCTTTCTTT
CASSLSFQGMNTEAFF
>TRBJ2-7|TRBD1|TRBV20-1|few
TGCAGTGCTAGAGTTTCGAGAGACAGGGGAACCTACGAGCAGTACTTC
CSARVSRDRGTYEQYF
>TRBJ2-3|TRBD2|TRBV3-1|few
TGTGCCAGCAGCCCCAGCGGGGGGGCTGGGGATACGCAGTCTTTT
CASSPSGGAGDTQSF
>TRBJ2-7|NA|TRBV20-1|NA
TGCAGTGCTAGAGAAGTACTAAGGATGGCTAGCGACTCCTACGAGCAGTACTTC
CSAREVLRMASDSYEQYF
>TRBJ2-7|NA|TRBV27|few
TGTGCCAGCCGTGGACCGGCCTACGAGCAGTACTTC
CASRGPAYEQYF
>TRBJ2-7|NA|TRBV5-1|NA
TGCGCCAGCAGCTTGACCCAGGAAGGCTACGAGCAGTACTTC
CASSLTQEGYEQYF
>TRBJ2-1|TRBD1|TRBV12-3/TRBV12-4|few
TGTGCCAGCAGGGACGGGACAGCCGACAATGAGCAGTTCTTC
CASRDGTADNEQFF
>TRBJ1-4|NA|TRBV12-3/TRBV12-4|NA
TGTGCCAGCAGTACCAACAGTCAGCGGGAAAAACTGTTTTTT
CASSTNSQREKLFF
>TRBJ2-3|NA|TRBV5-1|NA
TGCGCCAGCAGCGCGGACAGCCGGAGCCCTGGCACAGATACGCAGTATTTT
CASSADSRSPGTDTQYF
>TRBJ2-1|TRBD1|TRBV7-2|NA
TGTGCCAGCAGCTCGACCGGGACAGGGTTCAATGAGCAGTTCTTC
CASSSTGTGFNEQFF
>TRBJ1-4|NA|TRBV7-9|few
TGTGCCAGCAGCTTAGCGGAGGCAGGGAAGGAAAAACTGTTTTTT
CASSLAEAGKEKLFF
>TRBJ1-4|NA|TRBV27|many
TGTGCCAGCAGTCGGGGGTCGCTGGATGAAAAACTGTTTTTT
CASSRGSLDEKLFF
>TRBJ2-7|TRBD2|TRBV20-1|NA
TGCAGTGCTCCCAACCCCCCCCTGCGCGGGAGACGATACGAGCAGTACTTC
CSAPNPPLRGRRYEQYF
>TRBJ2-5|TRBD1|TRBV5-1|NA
TGCGCCAGCAGCCAGGGGTCGGCGTTTCAGACAGGGGGATACCAAGAGACCCAGTACTTC
CASSQGSAFQTGGYQETQYF
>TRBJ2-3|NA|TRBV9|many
TGTGCCAGCAGCCCAACAGGATCTAGCACAGATACGCAGTATTTT
CASSPTGSSTDTQYF
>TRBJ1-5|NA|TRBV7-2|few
TGTGCCAGCAGCTTAGGACGGACCCGTTATAGCAATCAGCCCCAGCATTTT
CASSLGRTRYSNQPQHF
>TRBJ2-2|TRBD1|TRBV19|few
TGTGCCAGTAGTATATTGGACAGGGACACCGGGGAGCTGTTTTTT
CASSILDRDTGELFF
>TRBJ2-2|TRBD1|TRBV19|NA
TGTGCCAGTAGTGAAACAGGGGTTACCGGGGAGCTGTTTTTT
CASSETGVTGELFF
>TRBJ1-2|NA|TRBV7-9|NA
TGTGCCAGCAGCTTAGTGGTCCAAGCCCCAAATGGCTACACCTTC
CASSLVVQAPNGYTF
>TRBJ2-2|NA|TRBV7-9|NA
TGTGCCAGCAGCCCCCCCCTAGTCTCCACCCTCGGGGAGCTGTTTTTT
CASSPPLVSTLGELFF
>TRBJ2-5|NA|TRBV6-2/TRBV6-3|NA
TGTGCCAGCAGTGATAAACAGATTCAAGAGACCCAGTACTTC
CASSDKQIQETQYF
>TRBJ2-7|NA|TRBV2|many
TGTGCCAGCAGTGAGCCCCCCTCCCCCGAGCAGTACTTC
CASSEPPSPEQYF
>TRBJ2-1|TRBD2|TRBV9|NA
TGTGCCAGCAGCTCTAGCGGGGCCTACAATGAGCAGTTCTTC
CASSSSGAYNEQFF
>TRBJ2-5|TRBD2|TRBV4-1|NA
TGCGCCAGCAGCCAGACTAGCGAGAAAGAGACCCAGTACTTC
CASSQTSEKETQYF
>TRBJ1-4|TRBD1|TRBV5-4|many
TGTGCCAGCAGCTTGACCGGGACAGGGAATGAAAAACTGTTTTTT
CASSLTGTGNEKLFF
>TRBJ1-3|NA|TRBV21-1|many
TGTGCCAGCAGCAGGCTACTCTCTGGAAACACCATATATTTT
CASSRLLSGNTIYF
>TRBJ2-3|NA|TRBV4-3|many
TGCGCCAGCAGCCCTGAGACTAGCACAGATACGCAGTATTTT
CASSPETSTDTQYF